The clone carrying this T cell receptor beta chain was detected a few times. With 4 bases removed from V and 3 bases from J, the gap between germline ends came to 17 bases. This CDR3 comprises 15 residues. Germline CDR1 SGHDT, CDR2 YYEEEE. These data come from a study of blood T cell repertoires in COVID-19. Study details: T cells, B-cell-depleted T cells, or PBMCs supplied cDNA or gDNA.

Repertoires were generated with immunoSEQ multiplex PCR, while TCRdb's copy carries only in-frame clones and drops some. The data hold hundreds of thousands of clones, with 89% observed a single time. J is TRBJ2-7 and V is TRBV5-6, with D perhaps matching TRBD2 (8 bases). The sequence came from a man between 40 and 49 years old with acute or convalescent COVID-19. The sample consisted of peripheral blood. The CDR3 nucleotides read TGTGCCAGCAGCCCCGGGAGGGACAGAATCTACGAGCAGTACTTC. Translation gives CASSPGRDRIYEQYF. The full variable domain, its missing parts supplied by reference TRBV5-6 and TRBJ2-7, is DAGVTQSPTHLIKTRGQQVTLRCSPKSGHDTVSWYQQALGQGPQFIFQYYEEEERQRGNFPDRFSGHQFPNYSSELNVNALLLGDSALYLCASSPGRDRIYEQYFGPGTRLTVT.